Listed here are 21 T cell receptor beta chains from one sample, sequenced in a study of T-cell memory formation after mild COVID-19. TCRdb independently ran MiXCR on the 5' RACE reads; one entry per CDR3 protein. Counted here are 430,000 or so distinct CDR3 sequences, roughly 25% occurring once; the ten biggest clones make up about an eighth. What was sequenced was PBMCs or a T cell subset sorted from them (not recorded which). Receptors originate from an adult woman who had mild COVID-19 (a few samples of this study predate the infection). Cell type and time point are not known.

CDR3 protein: CASSPTDVNTEAFF. CDR3 nucleotide sequence: TGTGCCAGCAGTCCTACGGACGTGAACACTGAAGCTTTCTTT. The chain combines TRBV12-3 or TRBV12-4 with TRBJ1-1; D gene unclear. V lost 5 bases, J lost 0 bases, and 10 bases lay in between. The CDR3 is 14 residues long.

The V and J genes are TRBV4-3 and TRBJ2-3, with TRBD2 identical over 7 bases. Losses at the gene ends were 0 bases for V and 1 base for J; bases not matched to a gene: 4. The CDR3 covers 16 residues. Per the germline V gene, CDR1 is LGHNA and CDR2 is YSLEER. The CDR3 here is CASSQDVGGGTDTQYF. The DNA for the CDR3 is TGCGCCAGCAGCCAAGATGTGGGAGGGGGCACAGATACGCAGTATTTT.

The chain couples TRBV24-1 to TRBJ1-3; tentative D call: TRBD1 (6 bases). This CDR3 comprises 15 residues. Trimming pared 3 bases from V and 2 bases from J, leaving 10 bases between. CDR1 is KGHDR and CDR2 is SFDVKD in the germline V gene. CDR3 nucleotides: TGTGCCACCAGTGATGGGGGGGCGCCTGGAAACACCATATATTTT. The encoded protein is CATSDGGAPGNTIYF.

The V call is TRBV6-5, the J call TRBJ1-2, with D unresolved. This CDR3 is built from 14 residues. The ends were cut back, 4 bases at V and 4 bases at J, with 13 bases in the middle. Germline V lookup: CDR1 MNHEY, CDR2 SVGAGI. The CDR3 coding sequence is TGTGCCAGCAGTTGGCAGGACTCAATCTATGGCTACACCTTC. Its protein is CASSWQDSIYGYTF.

The chain links TRBV5-1 to TRBJ1-1; 7 nucleotides match TRBD1. CDR3 size: 13 residues. J lost 6 bases, V lost 2 bases, and 4 bases had no gene match. Per the germline V gene, CDR1 is SGHRS and CDR2 is YFSETQ. For the CDR3, the DNA is TGCGCCAGCAGCTTAAGAGGGGGCGCTGAAGCTTTCTTT. Translating it yields CASSLRGGAEAFF.

There are a few counts of this clonotype. The V call is TRBV6-2 or TRBV6-3, the J call TRBJ2-7, with a possible D match to TRBD2 (5 bases). V lost 3 bases to trimming and J lost 3 bases, with 12 bases between them. The length of the CDR3 is 14 residues. The germline V gene has CDR1 MNHEY and CDR2 SVGEGT. Here the CDR3 DNA reads TGTGCCAGCAGTTATCCCGGGAAGAGCTACGAGCAGTACTTC. Translated: CASSYPGKSYEQYF.

In its sample, this clonotype was seen a few times. The chain combines TRBV29-1 with TRBJ2-2; 8 positions match TRBD2. V shed 7 bases and J 6 bases; nucleotides not matched to a gene: 13. This CDR3 comprises 15 residues. The germline V gene has CDR1 SQVTM and CDR2 ANQGSEA. CDR3 protein: CSAQRVGRAPGELFF. The CDR3 DNA reads TGCAGCGCCCAGAGGGTCGGGAGGGCACCCGGGGAGCTGTTTTTT.

V and J are TRBV12-3 or TRBV12-4 and TRBJ1-2; D ambiguous. V was pared by 5 bases and J by 2 bases, with 12 bases between. The CDR3 loop spans 14 amino acids. The CDR3 nucleotides read TGTGCCAGCAGTACCACGGACGGGAACTATGGCTACACCTTC. Translated, it gives CASSTTDGNYGYTF.

The V gene is TRBV6-5, the J gene TRBJ2-3, with 9 bases matching TRBD2. Germline CDR1 and CDR2: MNHEY and SVGAGI. The CDR3 consists of 11 residues. V dropped 8 bases and J dropped 11; count of bases not matched to a gene: 5. DNA of the CDR3: TGTGCCAGCGGGACTAGCCGGGGGCAGTATTTT. Its translation: CASGTSRGQYF.

This clonotype was observed a few times. The rearrangement uses TRBV19 and TRBJ2-1, with 8 bases lining up with TRBD2. With V trimmed by 0 bases and J by 3 bases, 4 bases remained unmatched. The CDR3 has 16 residues. The germline gives CDR1 LNHDA, CDR2 SQIVND (reference sequence). The DNA of the CDR3 is TGTGCCAGTAGTATAGATCGGAGCGGGAGCTACAATGAGCAGTTCTTC. It encodes CASSIDRSGSYNEQFF.

This chain connects TRBV27 to TRBJ1-2; tentative D call: TRBD1 (5 bases). There are 13 residues in the CDR3. Trimming left V 5 bases short and J 7 bases short, with 14 bases between. Looked up from germline, CDR1 is MNHEY and CDR2 is SMNVEV (reference sequence). The CDR3 reads CASSHPGGGGYTF. The CDR3 DNA sequence: TGTGCCAGCAGTCACCCGGGGGGTGGTGGCTACACCTTC.

The genes are TRBV7-2 and TRBJ2-2; 8 nucleotides match TRBD2. The CDR3 has 16 residues. The V gene's germline CDR1 is SGHTA and CDR2 FQGNSA. V lost 2 bases and J lost 6; bases outside the gene matches: 8. The CDR3 DNA follows: TGTGCCAGCAGCTTAACTGCGGGGGGATTGGCCGGGGAGCTGTTTTTT. It translates to CASSLTAGGLAGELFF.

This chain connects TRBV5-1 to TRBJ2-3; TRBD2 aligns across 8 bases. This CDR3 contains 14 residues. V shed 2 bases and J 2 bases; nucleotides not matched to a gene: 1. Germline CDR1 SGHRS, CDR2 YFSETQ. The CDR3 region is CASSLLAVTDTQYF. In DNA form, the CDR3 reads TGCGCCAGCAGCTTACTAGCGGTCACAGATACGCAGTATTTT.

In its sample, this clonotype was seen once. The chain employs TRBV12-3 or TRBV12-4 and TRBJ1-1, with TRBD1 matching over 10 bases. The trim removed 6 bases at V and 3 bases at J, leaving 4 bases unmatched. CDR3 length: 14 amino acids. This CDR3 is CASSTGTGDTEAFF. The CDR3 nucleotides read TGTGCCAGCAGCACCGGGACAGGGGACACTGAAGCTTTCTTT.

CDR3 amino acids: CSAIPTRSYEQYF. The CDR3 DNA reads TGCAGTGCCATCCCGACACGATCCTACGAGCAGTACTTC. V and J are TRBV20-1 and TRBJ2-7; D remains unclear. Germline V gives CDR1 DFQATT, CDR2 SNEGSKA (reference sequence). The CDR3 runs to 13 residues. Trimming stripped 6 bases from V and 1 base from J, with 13 bases between.

This chain connects TRBV20-1 to TRBJ2-1; TRBD1 is a possible D gene (6 bases). CDR1 and CDR2 from the germline V gene are DFQATT and SNEGSKA (reference sequence). The length of the CDR3 is 11 residues. Trimming removed 5 bases at V and 10 bases at J, with 12 bases between. In DNA, the CDR3 is TGCAGTGCTGGGCCGGGACAAGAGCAGTTCTTC. It is translated as CSAGPGQEQFF.

This chain connects TRBV20-1 to TRBJ2-1, with D unclear. V was shortened by 6 bases and J by 4 bases, with 16 bases between the two germline ends. CDR3 length: 14 amino acids. The V gene's germline CDR1 is DFQATT and CDR2 SNEGSKA (reference sequence). The CDR3 is CSAPTYSPYNEQFF. The CDR3 nucleotides read TGCAGTGCCCCGACGTACTCTCCGTACAATGAGCAGTTCTTC.

The genes are TRBV6-2 or TRBV6-3 and TRBJ2-1; maybe TRBD2 (6 bases). The CDR3 has 19 residues. Germline V gives CDR1 MNHEY, CDR2 SVGEGT. Deletions cut 2 bases from V and 8 bases from J, with 28 bases between. CDR3 DNA: TGTGCCAGCAGTTACCTCCCGGGTAGTTTTGACGGGAGTTCCGATGAGCAGTTCTTC. This translates into CASSYLPGSFDGSSDEQFF.

The rearrangement links TRBV24-1 to TRBJ2-3, with no clear D. The germline CDR1 and CDR2 sequences are KGHDR and SFDVKD. V was clipped by 5 bases and J by 6 bases, with 11 bases between them. The CDR3 totals 13 residues. The CDR3 coding sequence is TGTGCCACCAGTGGTTTTCGGCCCGATACGCAGTATTTT. It translates to CATSGFRPDTQYF.

The chain is built from TRBV11-3 and TRBJ2-3; D uncertain. The germline V gene encodes CDR1 SGHNT and CDR2 YENEEA. CDR3 size: 13 residues. Trimming took 4 bases from V and 6 from J, leaving 11 bases between them. The DNA for the CDR3 is TGTGCCAGCAGCTCCCCCGAAAGGGATACGCAGTATTTT. This codes for CASSSPERDTQYF.

The chain uses TRBV9 and TRBJ1-6; D uncertain. CDR3 length: 15 amino acids. Trimming removed 3 bases from V and 6 bases from J, with 13 bases in between. Germline V gives CDR1 SGDLS, CDR2 YYNGEE. CDR3 protein: CASSGRAAVNSPLHF. The CDR3 DNA reads TGTGCCAGCAGCGGCCGGGCCGCGGTTAATTCACCCCTCCACTTT.